The 6 T cell receptor beta chains in this list originate from one sample, sequenced in a study of T-cell reconstitution after alpha-beta-depleted transplantation in children (dated by TCRdb to the mid-2010s). Libraries came from PCR. Sequencing took place on an Illumina HiSeq 2500. Molecular barcoding was employed in the preparation of TCR libraries, with unique molecular identifiers being used to normalize TCRbeta repertoire quantification. In TCRdb, the public reads were trimmed at Q25 with fastp and aligned with MiXCR, with productive beta chains retained. A single entry per CDR3 protein holds the most common genes and DNA from its merged rows. The sample profile shows about 640,000 distinct CDR3 sequences; roughly 17% of them were found once. The ten largest clones take up 1.1% of the sample. The starting material was PBMCs from the stem cell graft donor, obtained from the stem cell graft. The receptors derive from a human donor who donated a stem cell graft to a child with acute myeloid leukemia.

This clonotype was observed at least ten times. This chain links TRBV20-1 with TRBJ1-6, with 9 bases aligning to TRBD1. Germline assignment: CDR1 DFQATT and CDR2 SNEGSKA (reference sequence). The CDR3 totals 15 residues. V lost 6 bases and J lost 7; bases outside the gene matches: 10. CDR3 bases: TGCAGTGCCCCTGGGACAGGGATAAGGAATTCACCCCTCCACTTT. Protein: CSAPGTGIRNSPLHF.

This chain joins TRBV5-1 and TRBJ2-5; D may correspond to TRBD1 or TRBD2 (5 bases each). Germline CDR1 is SGHRS and CDR2 is YFSETQ. This CDR3 contains 11 residues. The V and J ends lost 6 bases and 5 bases respectively, with 8 bases between them. The CDR3 region has the DNA TGCGCCAGCATAGAGGGGGAGACCCAGTACTTC. This translates into CASIEGETQYF.

V usage is TRBV5-1 and J usage is TRBJ1-1; TRBD1 agrees at 10 bases. Per germline, CDR1 SGHRS and CDR2 YFSETQ. The CDR3 runs to 16 residues. J lost 3 bases, V lost 4 bases, and 9 bases had no gene match. The CDR3 nucleotides read TGCGCCAGCAGCAAGACAGGGGGCAGGGTAGACACTGAAGCTTTCTTT. This codes for CASSKTGGRVDTEAFF.

The gene calls are TRBV20-1 and TRBJ2-2, with a weak D call TRBD2 (6 bases). The CDR3 sequence is 15 residues long. CDR1 DFQATT and CDR2 SNEGSKA come from the germline V gene (reference sequence). Trimming shortened V by 5 bases and J by 4 bases, and 17 bases separated the two germline ends. CDR3 nucleotide sequence: TGCAGTGCTTCTCGTGGGCGCGGGGCCACCGGGGAGCTGTTTTTT. Protein sequence: CSASRGRGATGELFF.

This clonotype showed up just a few times. The V gene is TRBV7-9, the J gene TRBJ2-2, with unresolved D. The CDR3 spans 12 residues. Germline loops: CDR1 SEHNR, CDR2 FQNEAQ (reference sequence). Trimming shortened V by 10 bases and J by 3 bases, and 9 bases separated the two germline ends. The CDR3 loop is CANGVDTGELFF. The CDR3 nucleotides read TGTGCCAATGGGGTGGACACCGGGGAGCTGTTTTTT.

Note on this clonotype: A much larger clone differs by one base, so this may be a read error. This rearrangement joins TRBV11-2 to TRBJ2-3; 7 bases line up with TRBD1. The CDR3 loop spans 15 amino acids. In germline, CDR1 is SGHAT, CDR2 FQNNGV. CDR3 sequence: CASSSGQTSTYTQYF. The DNA of the CDR3 is TGTGCCAGCAGCTCGGGACAGACAAGCACATATACGCAGTATTTT.